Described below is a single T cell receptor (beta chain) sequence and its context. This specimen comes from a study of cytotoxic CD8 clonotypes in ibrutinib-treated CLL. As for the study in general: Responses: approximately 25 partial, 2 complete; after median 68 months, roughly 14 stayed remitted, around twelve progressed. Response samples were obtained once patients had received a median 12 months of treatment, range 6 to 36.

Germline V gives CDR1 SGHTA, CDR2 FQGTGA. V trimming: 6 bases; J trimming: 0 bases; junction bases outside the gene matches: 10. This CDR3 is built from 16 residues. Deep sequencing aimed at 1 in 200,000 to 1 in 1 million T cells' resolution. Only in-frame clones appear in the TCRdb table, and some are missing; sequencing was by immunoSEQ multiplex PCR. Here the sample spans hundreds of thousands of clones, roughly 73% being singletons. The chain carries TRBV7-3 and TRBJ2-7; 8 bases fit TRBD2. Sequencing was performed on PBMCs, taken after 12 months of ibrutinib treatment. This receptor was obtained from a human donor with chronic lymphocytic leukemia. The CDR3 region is CASRTQRGPSSYEQYF. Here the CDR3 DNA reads TGTGCCAGCAGGACCCAGCGGGGGCCGTCCTCCTACGAGCAGTACTTC.